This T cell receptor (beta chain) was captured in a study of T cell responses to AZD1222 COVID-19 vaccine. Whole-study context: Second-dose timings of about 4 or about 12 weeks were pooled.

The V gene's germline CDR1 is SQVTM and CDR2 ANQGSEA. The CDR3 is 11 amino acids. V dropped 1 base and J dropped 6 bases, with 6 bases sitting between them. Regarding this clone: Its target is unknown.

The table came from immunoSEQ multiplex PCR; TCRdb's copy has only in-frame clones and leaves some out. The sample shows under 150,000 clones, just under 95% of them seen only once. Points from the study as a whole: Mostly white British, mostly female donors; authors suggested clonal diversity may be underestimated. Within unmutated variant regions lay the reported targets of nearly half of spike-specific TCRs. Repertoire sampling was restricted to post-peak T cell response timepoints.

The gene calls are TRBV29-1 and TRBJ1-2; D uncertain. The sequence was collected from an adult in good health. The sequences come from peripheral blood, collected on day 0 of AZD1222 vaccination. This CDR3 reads CSVEGSDGYTF. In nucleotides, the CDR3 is TGCAGCGTTGAAGGGTCGGATGGCTACACCTTC.